A single sample is the source of the 23 T cell receptor beta chains below, sequenced in a study of T cell responses to AZD1222 COVID-19 vaccine (dated by TCRdb to the early 2020s). The time point label here, explained by the study, means: about 28 days (+/-7) after the second vaccine dose. The treatment or condition label for this specimen denotes: meningococcal conjugate vaccine given as trial control. The library was built by means of the immunoSEQ multiplex PCR assay. The table comes from immuneACCESS by way of TCRdb, which keeps in-frame sequences with V and J called. Part of the clones is missing from these tables; in studies checked, under half for an unresolved V gene and the rest for unknown reasons. Recorded for this sample are roughly 180,000 clones; approximately 92% of them occurred a single time. Together, the top ten hold under 1.1% of the sample. The sequenced sample was peripheral blood, obtained 28 days after the second dose of the MenACWY control vaccine. These receptors were obtained from an adult who received the MenACWY meningococcal vaccine as a control.

The chain has TRBV30 and TRBJ1-4; a possible D gene is TRBD1 (6 bases). The germline V and J ends were trimmed by 0 bases and 7 bases, with 12 bases remaining between them. In germline, CDR1 is GTSNPN, CDR2 SVGIG (reference sequence). The CDR3 runs 14 residues. CDR3 in DNA: TGTGCCTGGAGTGTGGGGGGCTGGGGTGAAAAACTGTTTTTT. Protein: CAWSVGGWGEKLFF.

This rearrangement joins TRBV21-1 to TRBJ1-1; TRBD1 is taken as the D call from the table, unchecked against the DNA. TRBV21-1 is noted as a pseudogene. The CDR3 consists of 15 residues. CDR3 region: CASSKGRQVNTEAFF. Here the CDR3 DNA reads TGTGCCAGCAGCAAAGGGCGACAGGTGAACACTGAAGCTTTCTTT.

The rearrangement links TRBV12-3 or TRBV12-4 to TRBJ1-5, with 8 nucleotides matching TRBD1. After removal of 6 bases from V and 6 bases from J, the junction contained 4 bases not matched to a gene. The length of the CDR3 is 13 residues. CDR3 DNA: TGTGCCAGCAGGGGACAGGAGAGTCAGCCCCAGCATTTT. The encoded protein is CASRGQESQPQHF.

The V call is TRBV3-1 (or the pseudogene TRBV3-2), the J call TRBJ2-7; 8 nucleotides line up with TRBD2. The CDR3 is 15 amino acids. With V trimmed by 2 bases and J by 4 bases, 7 bases remained unmatched. Germline CDR1 reads LGHDT; CDR2 reads YNNKEL (reference sequence). Written as DNA, the CDR3 is TGTGCCAGCAGCCAAAAGCGGGGGCCCCAATACGAGCAGTACTTC. Translated, it gives CASSQKRGPQYEQYF.

This clone showed up just once. The genes are TRBV4-2 and TRBJ2-1, with D possibly being TRBD2 (6 bases). Deletions cut 0 bases from V and 10 bases from J, with 7 bases between. The CDR3 extends over 12 amino acids. In germline, CDR1 is LGHNA, CDR2 YNFKEQ. CDR3: CASSQERGEQFF. CDR3 sequence (DNA): TGTGCCAGCAGCCAAGAGCGGGGCGAGCAGTTCTTC.

The chain joins TRBV7-9 to TRBJ2-2; D uncertain. Germline values: CDR1 SEHNR, CDR2 FQNEAQ (reference sequence). The ends were cut back, 4 bases at V and 5 bases at J, with 5 bases in the middle. The CDR3 runs to 12 residues. CDR3 loop: CASSSVTGELFF. The CDR3 bases are TGTGCCAGCAGCTCGGTGACCGGGGAGCTGTTTTTT.

This clone was counted a few times. V is TRBV4-1 and J is TRBJ1-3; D uncertain. V was clipped by 4 bases and J by 0 bases, with 13 bases between them. Germline V gives CDR1 MGHRA, CDR2 YSYEKL. The CDR3 has 16 residues. CDR3 in amino acids: CASSRGLVSSGNTIYF. CDR3 sequence (DNA): TGCGCCAGCAGCCGTGGACTGGTAAGCTCTGGAAACACCATATATTTT.

The genes are TRBV3-1 (or the pseudogene TRBV3-2) and TRBJ1-1; D might be TRBD1 (6 bases). The germline V gene has CDR1 LGHDT and CDR2 YNNKEL (reference sequence). The V gene lost 4 bases and the J gene lost 1 base, with 10 bases spanning the gap. CDR3 length: 14 residues. The CDR3 region has the DNA TGTGCCAGCAGCCCGGGACACACGAACACTGAAGCTTTCTTT. It translates to CASSPGHTNTEAFF.

The chain combines TRBV6-2 or TRBV6-3 with TRBJ2-2; no reliable D call. Germline CDR1 and CDR2: MNHEY and SVGEGT. The V gene lost 4 bases and the J gene lost 8 bases, with 8 bases spanning the gap. The CDR3 runs to 12 residues. The CDR3 sequence: CASSLGLGELFF. In DNA, the CDR3 is TGTGCCAGCAGTTTAGGGTTGGGGGAGCTGTTTTTT.

The chain has TRBV5-1 and TRBJ1-4, with 7 bases fitting TRBD1. Germline CDR1 SGHRS, CDR2 YFSETQ. The CDR3 length is 17 residues. Trimming removed 6 bases from V and 10 bases from J; junction bases left unmatched: 21. The CDR3 region is CASTLGGQLKGDGKLFF. The CDR3, as DNA: TGCGCCAGCACCTTAGGGGGACAGCTTAAAGGGGATGGAAAACTGTTTTTT.

On this clone itself: Other DNA sequences in this sample translate to the same CDR3. CDR3 in amino acids: CASSPGGQSNTEAFF. In DNA form, the CDR3 reads TGCGCCAGCAGCCCCGGGGGACAGTCGAACACTGAAGCTTTCTTT. This chain joins TRBV5-1 and TRBJ1-1; 7 positions agree with TRBD1. The germline V gene encodes CDR1 SGHRS and CDR2 YFSETQ. Losses at the gene ends were 4 bases for V and 1 base for J; bases not matched to a gene: 7. This CDR3 is 15 amino acids long. The full variable domain, rest sourced from reference TRBV5-1 and TRBJ1-1, is KAGVTQTPRYLIKTRGQQVTLSCSPISGHRSVSWYQQTPGQGLQFLFEYFSETQRNKGNFPGRFSGRQFSNSRSEMNVSTLELGDSALYLCASSPGGQSNTEAFFGQGTRLTVV.

The V and J genes are TRBV6-5 and TRBJ2-1; 10 positions agree with TRBD2. Trimming removed 6 bases from V and 6 bases from J; junction bases left unmatched: 8. The CDR3 runs 15 residues. Germline V gene data show CDR1 as MNHEY and CDR2 as SVGAGI. The CDR3, as DNA: TGTGCCAGCAGCCGCCCTAGCGGGGGACGCAATGAGCAGTTCTTC. This translates into CASSRPSGGRNEQFF.

The gene calls are TRBV9 and TRBJ1-3; TRBD1 is a possible D gene (6 bases). Germline V gene data show CDR1 as SGDLS and CDR2 as YYNGEE. The CDR3 length is 15 residues. With 0 bases removed from V and 3 bases from J, the gap between germline ends came to 10 bases. Here the CDR3 reads CASSVGGANGNTIYF. In DNA, the CDR3 is TGTGCCAGCAGCGTAGGGGGGGCGAATGGAAACACCATATATTTT.

The gene calls are TRBV5-4 and TRBJ1-2; 7 nucleotides line up with TRBD1. Germline CDR1 reads SGHNT; CDR2 reads YYREEE (reference sequence). The CDR3 contains 13 residues. Trimming took 2 bases from V and 6 from J; bases not matched to a gene: 4. As DNA, the CDR3 is TGTGCCAGCAGCTTTCAGGGGGGGAATGGCTACACCTTC. Residues: CASSFQGGNGYTF.

The V and J genes are TRBV3-1 (or the pseudogene TRBV3-2) and TRBJ2-2; D not resolved. This CDR3 is built from 12 residues. V was cut by 3 bases and J by 1 base, with 0 bases left in between. From germline, CDR1 is LGHDT and CDR2 YNNKEL (reference sequence). CDR3 bases: TGTGCCAGCAGCCAGAACACCGGGGAGCTGTTTTTT. Its translation is CASSQNTGELFF.

V and J are TRBV6-5 and TRBJ2-1; no reliable D call. The V gene lost 6 bases and the J gene lost 7 bases, with 10 bases spanning the gap. CDR1 is MNHEY and CDR2 is SVGAGI in the germline V gene. The CDR3 is 12 residues long. CDR3 loop: CASSSIGNEQFF. CDR3 DNA sequence: TGTGCCAGCAGCTCAATTGGGAATGAGCAGTTCTTC.

This clone was counted a single time. This chain connects TRBV5-5 to TRBJ1-2; D may be TRBD1 (6 bases). V gave up 0 bases and J gave up 0 bases, with 6 bases separating them. Germline loops: CDR1 SGHKS, CDR2 YYEKEE (reference sequence). This CDR3 has 14 residues. The CDR3 nucleotides read TGTGCCAGCAGCTTGGCAGGGGCTAACTATGGCTACACCTTC. This codes for CASSLAGANYGYTF. The full variable domain, with the rest looked up from reference TRBV5-5 and TRBJ1-2, is DAGVTQSPTHLIKTRGQQVTLRCSPISGHKSVSWYQQVLGQGPQFIFQYYEKEERGRGNFPDRFSARQFPNYSSELNVNALLLGDSALYLCASSLAGANYGYTFGSGTRLTVV.

The chain carries TRBV5-1 and TRBJ1-3; 7 bases match TRBD1. Unmatched junction bases numbered 6, after V lost 4 bases and J lost 2 bases. The CDR3 consists of 15 residues. The V gene's germline CDR1 is SGHRS and CDR2 YFSETQ. The CDR3 DNA sequence: TGCGCCAGCAGCCCGCGACAGGGCACTGGAAACACCATATATTTT. Translated: CASSPRQGTGNTIYF.

For this clone: Other DNA sequences in this sample translate to the same CDR3. The chain links TRBV19 to TRBJ1-1; 7 positions agree with TRBD1. The CDR3 covers 14 residues. Germline-derived CDR1 and CDR2 are LNHDA and SQIVND (reference sequence). The trim removed 4 bases at V and 1 base at J, leaving 3 bases unmatched. The CDR3 region is CASSTGTANTEAFF. In nucleotides, the CDR3 is TGTGCCAGTAGTACTGGGACAGCGAACACTGAAGCTTTCTTT. The variable domain in full, with the rest retrieved from reference TRBV19 and TRBJ1-1, is DGGITQSPKYLFRKEGQNVTLSCEQNLNHDAMYWYRQDPGQGLRLIYYSQIVNDFQKGDIAEGYSVSREKKESFPLTVTSAQKNPTAFYLCASSTGTANTEAFFGQGTRLTVV.

The chain combines TRBV3-1 (or the pseudogene TRBV3-2) with TRBJ2-1; 9 bases match TRBD1. This CDR3 is 12 amino acids long. The germline gives CDR1 LGHDT, CDR2 YNNKEL (reference sequence). Losses at the gene ends were 4 bases for V and 16 bases for J; bases not matched to a gene: 8. CDR3 region: CASSPTGGAGFF. The CDR3 bases are TGTGCCAGCAGCCCTACAGGGGGCGCAGGATTCTTC.

The J gene is TRBJ1-1, the V gene TRBV4-1, with 8 bases that match TRBD1. V was clipped by 4 bases and J by 8 bases; unmatched bases: 12. Germline assignment: CDR1 MGHRA and CDR2 YSYEKL. This CDR3 has 15 residues. CDR3 residues: CASSLIDRGGSEAFF. In DNA, the CDR3 is TGCGCCAGCAGCCTGATCGACAGGGGTGGATCCGAAGCTTTCTTT.

This clone was detected once. This sequence joins TRBV5-5 and TRBJ1-1; possible D gene TRBD1, 6 bases. Germline lookup yields CDR1 SGHKS and CDR2 YYEKEE (reference sequence). V lost 5 bases and J 7 bases, leaving 18 bases between the germline ends. CDR3 size: 14 residues. For the CDR3, the DNA is TGTGCCAGCAGGGTCACCCCCTTAGGGGGTGAAGCTTTCTTT. Translated, it gives CASRVTPLGGEAFF.

In this sample, this clone turned up once. The gene calls are TRBV19 and TRBJ1-6; D is ambiguous. CDR3 length: 15 residues. The V gene's germline CDR1 is LNHDA and CDR2 SQIVND (reference sequence). The V gene lost 5 bases and the J gene lost 5 bases, with 13 bases spanning the gap. The DNA of the CDR3 is TGTGCCAGTAGTCCCCGGCAGGCGGATAATTCACCCCTCCACTTT. Amino acids: CASSPRQADNSPLHF.